This entry lists 18 T cell receptor beta chains sequenced from one sample in a study of post-analysis software for immune sequencing data. For these receptors, no antigen is known. Unique molecular identifiers had been added to the TCR beta cDNA libraries. TCRdb recomputed calls from the PCR reads with MiXCR, one row per CDR3 protein. In the table there are more than 500,000 distinct CDR3 sequences, 34% of which are singletons. General study findings and limits: About five TRBV segments (TRBV5-6, TRBV5-1 and TRBV20-1 among them) occurred more frequently in patients than in controls.

Input material: blood. All receptors derive from a girl aged 2-17 years with multiple sclerosis.

The CDR3 region has the DNA TGTGCCACCAGTGATTTGATCAAGTCCGGCTATCAGCCCCAGCATTTT. Amino acid sequence: CATSDLIKSGYQPQHF. V is TRBV24-1 and J is TRBJ1-5, with no clear D. V was shortened by 0 bases and J by 5 bases, with 13 bases between the two germline ends. The CDR3 consists of 16 residues. Germline V gives CDR1 KGHDR, CDR2 SFDVKD.

A few counts support this clonotype. The chain carries TRBV10-3 and TRBJ1-6; TRBD1 matches at 11 bases. With V trimmed by 3 bases and J by 10 bases, 5 bases remained unmatched. CDR1 and CDR2 from the germline V gene are ENHRY and SYGVKD. The CDR3 length is 15 residues. CDR3 protein: CAISDGTGGGSPLHF. The DNA for the CDR3 is TGTGCCATCAGTGATGGGACAGGGGGTGGATCACCCCTCCACTTT.

This clonotype was recorded a few times. The chain has TRBV5-6 and TRBJ1-2, with D possibly being TRBD1 (6 bases). CDR1 and CDR2 (germline): SGHDT, YYEEEE. This CDR3 is 14 amino acids long. V shed 4 bases and J shed 4 bases, with 14 bases lying between them. CDR3 amino acids: CASSRRGAVYGYTF. The DNA of the CDR3 is TGTGCCAGCAGCCGGCGGGGGGCCGTCTATGGCTACACCTTC.

The chain employs TRBV21-1 and TRBJ2-3. TRBV21-1 is a listed pseudogene. This CDR3 comprises 15 residues. The CDR3 loop reads CASSNRTAQTDTQYF. The CDR3 region has the DNA TGTGCCAGCAGCAATAGAACTGCCCAAACAGATACGCAGTATTTT.

This chain links TRBV5-1 with TRBJ2-5; D gene uncertain. Germline CDR1 reads SGHRS; CDR2 reads YFSETQ. V lost 0 bases and J lost 0, with 9 bases in between. This CDR3 is built from 15 residues. The chain's CDR3 is CASSLAADYQETQYF. In nucleotides, the CDR3 is TGCGCCAGCAGCTTGGCCGCAGACTACCAAGAGACCCAGTACTTC.

The rearrangement joins TRBV10-3 to TRBJ1-3, with D unresolved. Germline CDR1 and CDR2: ENHRY and SYGVKD. V was pared by 11 bases and J by 3 bases, with 14 bases between. The CDR3 runs to 13 residues. CDR3 coding DNA: TGTGCCTCCTCTCGCAGGCATGGAAACACCATATATTTT. Its translation is CASSRRHGNTIYF.

V gene TRBV24-1 combines with J gene TRBJ1-5, with 10 bases identical to TRBD1. With V trimmed by 3 bases and J by 6 bases, 7 bases remained unmatched. Germline V gene data show CDR1 as KGHDR and CDR2 as SFDVKD. The CDR3 is made up of 16 amino acids. For the CDR3, the DNA is TGTGCCACCAGTGATCCCGGGACAGGGGCTACTCAGCCCCAGCATTTT. It encodes CATSDPGTGATQPQHF.

This clonotype was counted between two and nine times. The chain has TRBV3-1 and TRBJ1-2; no clear D. Trimming left V 3 bases short and J 6 bases short, with 8 bases between. The CDR3 length is 12 residues. In germline, CDR1 is LGHDT, CDR2 YNNKEL (reference sequence). Here the CDR3 DNA reads TGTGCCAGCAGCCATTCGAGAAATGGCTACACCTTC. It translates to CASSHSRNGYTF.

In regard to this clonotype: The junction shows a germline mismatch at one end, possibly a read error. This chain joins TRBV5-1 and TRBJ2-2; 8 nucleotides match TRBD2. The germline V gene encodes CDR1 SGHRS and CDR2 YFSETQ. The CDR3 has 17 residues. This CDR3 reads CTSSFRWVTSETGELFF. The CDR3 DNA is TGCACCAGCAGCTTTCGGTGGGTGACTAGCGAAACCGGGGAGCTGTTTTTT. The full variable domain, with the rest looked up from reference TRBV5-1 and TRBJ2-2, is KAGVTQTPRYLIKTRGQQVTLSCSPISGHRSVSWYQQTPGQGLQFLFEYFSETQRNKGNFPGRFSGRQFSNSRSEMNVSTLELGDSALYLCTSSFRWVTSETGELFFGEGSRLTVL.

CDR3 DNA: TGCGCCAGCAGCTTGGGCCTTGGGCACACTGAAGCTTTCTTT. Translating it yields CASSLGLGHTEAFF. The chain has TRBV5-1 and TRBJ1-1; no definite D call. The germline V and J ends were trimmed by 0 bases and 3 bases, with 9 bases remaining between them. Germline loops: CDR1 SGHRS, CDR2 YFSETQ. The CDR3 is made up of 14 amino acids.

This clonotype was found a few times. The chain has TRBV7-8 and TRBJ1-2; a weak D match, TRBD1 (5 bases). The ends were cut back, 2 bases at V and 8 bases at J, with 27 bases in the middle. The CDR3 consists of 18 residues. Germline V gives CDR1 SGHVS, CDR2 FQNEAQ. CDR3 sequence reads: CASSLIVGRAGYSGGYTF. CDR3 nucleotide sequence: TGTGCCAGCAGCTTAATAGTTGGCAGGGCGGGCTATAGCGGAGGCTACACCTTC.

In its sample, this clonotype is medium-sized (0.01 to 0.1%). This sequence joins TRBV20-1 and TRBJ2-1, with 7 bases matching TRBD2. Trimming at V came to 6 bases and at J to 0 bases, leaving 8 bases not matched to a gene. CDR1 DFQATT and CDR2 SNEGSKA come from the germline V gene (reference sequence). CDR3 size: 15 residues. The CDR3 loop is CSATGLDSSYNEQFF. The CDR3 DNA reads TGCAGTGCCACAGGACTAGATAGCTCCTACAATGAGCAGTTCTTC.

V gene TRBV7-2 combines with J gene TRBJ1-5; D is ambiguous. The CDR3 runs to 15 residues. V was clipped by 1 base and J by 6 bases, with 13 bases between them. From germline, CDR1 is SGHTA and CDR2 FQGNSA. CDR3 residues: CASSLVKGMGQPQHF. For the CDR3, the DNA is TGTGCCAGCAGCTTAGTTAAAGGGATGGGTCAGCCCCAGCATTTT.

The chain carries TRBV29-1 and TRBJ2-5; D may be TRBD1 or TRBD2 (5 bases each). The V gene lost 7 bases and the J gene lost 6 bases, with 18 bases spanning the gap. The CDR3 spans 13 residues. CDR1 is SQVTM, CDR2 ANQGSEA, per germline. The chain's CDR3 is CSARGRFPQTQYF. Here the CDR3 DNA reads TGCAGCGCTAGGGGACGGTTCCCCCAGACCCAGTACTTC.

Remarks on this clonotype: One end of the junction varies from germline; a read error may be responsible. The gene calls are TRBV2 and TRBJ2-1; TRBD1 aligns across 8 bases. There are 15 residues in the CDR3. CDR1 SNHLY and CDR2 FYNNEI come from the germline V gene. The CDR3, as DNA: TGTACCAGCACCGCGGGACAGGCTGTCAACAATGAGCAGTTCTTC. Residues: CTSTAGQAVNNEQFF.

The V gene is TRBV4-2, the J gene TRBJ2-2; D is unresolved. Trimming cost V 1 base and J 4 bases, with 13 bases left between them. The CDR3 contains 16 residues. CDR1 and CDR2 (germline): LGHNA, YNFKEQ. The CDR3 loop is CASSQGSGPLTGELFF. For the CDR3, the DNA is TGTGCCAGCAGCCAAGGGTCGGGTCCGCTCACCGGGGAGCTGTTTTTT.

This clonotype was recorded a few times. The chain employs TRBV3-1 and TRBJ2-1, with a possible D match to TRBD1 (5 bases). Germline V lookup: CDR1 LGHDT, CDR2 YNNKEL (reference sequence). The V end was cut by 0 bases, the J end by 3 bases, with 9 bases between. The CDR3 spans 15 residues. The CDR3 bases are TGTGCCAGCAGCCAAGATTTGCAGGGCTACAATGAGCAGTTCTTC. Protein: CASSQDLQGYNEQFF.

The CDR3 region is CASSVAGAGGSYNEQYF. DNA for the CDR3: TGTGCCAGCAGCGTAGCCGGAGCGGGGGGCTCCTACAATGAGCAGTACTTC. The genes are TRBV9 and TRBJ2-4, with 9 bases fitting TRBD2. CDR3 length: 17 residues. Germline CDR1 SGDLS, CDR2 YYNGEE. V lost 0 bases, J lost 13 bases, and 17 bases stayed unmatched.